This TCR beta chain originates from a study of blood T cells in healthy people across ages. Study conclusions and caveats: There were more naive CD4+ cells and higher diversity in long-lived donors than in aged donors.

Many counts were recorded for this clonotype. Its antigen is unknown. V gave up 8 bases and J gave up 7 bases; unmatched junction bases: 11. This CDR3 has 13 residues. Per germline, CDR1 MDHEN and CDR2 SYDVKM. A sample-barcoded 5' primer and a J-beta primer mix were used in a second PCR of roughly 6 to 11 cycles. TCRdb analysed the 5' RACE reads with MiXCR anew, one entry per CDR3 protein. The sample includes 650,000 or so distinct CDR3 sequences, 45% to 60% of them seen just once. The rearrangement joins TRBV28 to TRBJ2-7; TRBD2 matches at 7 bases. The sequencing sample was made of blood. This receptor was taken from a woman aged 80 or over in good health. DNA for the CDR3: TGTGCCAGCGACGGGGGGTCAGTTCGAGAGCAGTACTTC. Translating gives CASDGGSVREQYF.